This entry lists 18 T cell receptor beta chains sequenced from one sample in a study of human T cells and chemical hapten exposure. This sample's time point: patch test 1, 2 weeks after DPC sensitization. Indicated treatment: therapeutic diphenylcyclopropenone sensitization with weekly scalp DPC. In TCRdb, the RACE reads were re-called with MiXCR into one record per CDR3 protein. The sample consists of 120,000 or so distinct CDR3 sequences, approximately 13% of them appearing once. The material sequenced was whole blood, taken in connection with sensitization to the hapten diphenylcyclopropenone (DPC). The receptors here all came from a man aged 18 to 30 with alopecia areata. Some clones in this sample may be carry-over from other donors' samples.

Only a few counts were recorded for this clonotype. The chain employs TRBV9 and TRBJ1-2, with 8 bases aligning to TRBD1. The J segment lost 2 bases and the V segment lost 4 bases, leaving 7 bases of the junction unmatched. The CDR3 extends over 15 amino acids. Germline CDR1 is SGDLS and CDR2 is YYNGEE. The CDR3 protein is CASSPQGASNYGYTF. For the CDR3, the DNA is TGTGCCAGCAGCCCCCAGGGGGCATCAAACTATGGCTACACCTTC.

The chain uses TRBV27 and TRBJ2-7, with D tentatively TRBD2 (6 bases). The CDR3 runs 13 residues. The germline V and J ends were trimmed by 8 bases and 0 bases, with 11 bases remaining between them. Germline V gene data show CDR1 as MNHEY and CDR2 as SMNVEV (reference sequence). The CDR3 loop reads CASGGGVSYEQYF. The CDR3 DNA reads TGTGCCAGCGGTGGAGGGGTCTCCTACGAGCAGTACTTC.

The chain's CDR3 is CASSSTPGQGSYEQYF. In DNA, the CDR3 is TGCGCCAGCAGCTCGACCCCGGGACAGGGGTCTTACGAGCAGTACTTC. This chain uses TRBV5-1 with TRBJ2-7; TRBD1 matches at 10 bases. The CDR3 runs to 16 residues. V lost 3 bases to trimming and J lost 4 bases; unmatched junction nucleotides: 10. In germline, CDR1 is SGHRS, CDR2 YFSETQ.

This clonotype occurred many times. This chain connects TRBV12-3 or TRBV12-4 to TRBJ2-2; TRBD1 agrees at 10 bases. The CDR3 has 15 residues. Losses at the gene ends were 4 bases for V and 4 bases for J; bases not matched to a gene: 3. The CDR3 region is CASSSGTGVTGELFF. The CDR3 nucleotides are TGTGCCAGCAGTTCCGGGACAGGGGTCACCGGGGAGCTGTTTTTT.

V is TRBV6-2 or TRBV6-3 and J is TRBJ2-1; 14 bases match TRBD2. Trimming removed 0 bases from V and 5 bases from J; junction bases left unmatched: 6. This CDR3 is 18 amino acids long. Germline CDR1 and CDR2: MNHEY and SVGEGT. The DNA for the CDR3 is TGTGCCAGCAGTTACTCTGGGACTAGCGGGGGACCGAACAATGAGCAGTTCTTC. Protein product: CASSYSGTSGGPNNEQFF.

This clonotype has more than one count but fewer than ten. This rearrangement joins TRBV11-2 to TRBJ2-3; D remains ambiguous. In germline, CDR1 is SGHAT, CDR2 FQNNGV. This CDR3 is 14 amino acids long. V was cut by 3 bases and J by 7 bases, with 14 bases left in between. The CDR3: CASSFIRGRYTQYF. CDR3 sequence (DNA): TGTGCCAGCAGCTTCATAAGAGGCCGGTATACGCAGTATTTT.

The gene calls are TRBV29-1 and TRBJ2-7, with TRBD2 matching 7 bases. The V segment lost 6 bases and the J segment 7 bases; nucleotides outside the gene matches: 9. Germline assignment: CDR1 SQVTM and CDR2 ANQGSEA. The CDR3 has 12 residues. The chain's CDR3 is CSVSGVAGEQYV. The CDR3 bases are TGCAGCGTGAGCGGGGTAGCTGGGGAGCAGTACGTC.

This clonotype has a handful of counts. This chain uses TRBV12-3 or TRBV12-4 with TRBJ1-4; tentative D call: TRBD1 (6 bases). CDR3 length: 15 residues. The ends were cut back, 3 bases at V and 4 bases at J, with 12 bases in the middle. CDR3 sequence reads: CASSFQGRGNEKLFF. CDR3 nucleotides: TGTGCCAGCAGTTTTCAAGGCAGGGGTAATGAAAAACTGTTTTTT.

The chain has TRBV27 and TRBJ2-5; possibly TRBD1 or TRBD2 for D (6 bases each). Germline CDR1 and CDR2: MNHEY and SMNVEV (reference sequence). Trimming left V 5 bases short and J 7 bases short, with 14 bases between. The length of the CDR3 is 13 residues. CDR3 region: CASSLQGLGTQYF. CDR3 nucleotides: TGTGCCAGCAGTCTACAGGGACTGGGGACCCAGTACTTC.

CDR3 region: CASRSGGLSTDTQYF. The CDR3 DNA sequence: TGTGCCAGCAGGTCAGGGGGCCTTAGCACAGATACGCAGTATTTT. The rearrangement uses TRBV6-2 or TRBV6-3 and TRBJ2-3; 8 nucleotides line up with TRBD1. The junction had 5 bases not matched to a gene; V was cut back by 6 bases and J by 0 bases. The CDR3 runs 15 residues. Germline V CDR1 and CDR2: MNHEY, SVGEGT.

This clonotype was counted a few times. The rearrangement joins TRBV27 to TRBJ2-5; D is unresolved. In germline, CDR1 is MNHEY, CDR2 SMNVEV (reference sequence). The germline V and J ends were trimmed by 1 base and 4 bases, with 7 bases remaining between them. The CDR3 is 13 amino acids. CDR3 amino acids: CASSLWVGETQYF. CDR3 in DNA: TGTGCCAGCAGTTTATGGGTGGGAGAGACCCAGTACTTC.

This clonotype was detected ten times or more. V and J are TRBV20-1 and TRBJ2-7; D is possibly TRBD2 (6 bases). The CDR3 covers 14 residues. CDR1 and CDR2 (germline): DFQATT, SNEGSKA (reference sequence). Trimming left V 2 bases short and J 2 bases short, with 13 bases between. In nucleotides, the CDR3 is TGCAGTGCTAGAAAGGCCGGGGGTGCCTACGAGCAGTACTTC. It yields the protein CSARKAGGAYEQYF.

The chain is built from TRBV28 and TRBJ2-3, with 8 bases identical to TRBD1. CDR1 is MDHEN, CDR2 SYDVKM, per germline. V shed 2 bases and J 3 bases; nucleotides not matched to a gene: 10. This CDR3 comprises 17 residues. CDR3 in DNA: TGTGCCAGCAGTTTAGGGACAGGCGGGTCGGGGACAGATACGCAGTATTTT. Protein: CASSLGTGGSGTDTQYF.

The chain employs TRBV27 and TRBJ2-2; D unresolved. The CDR3 runs to 15 residues. Germline values: CDR1 MNHEY, CDR2 SMNVEV (reference sequence). Trimming left V 7 bases short and J 6 bases short, with 18 bases between. The DNA for the CDR3 is TGTGCCAGCACCCCGCGAGTAATCAGTGCCGGGGAGCTGTTTTTT. Encoded protein: CASTPRVISAGELFF.

This chain uses TRBV11-2 with TRBJ2-3, with 8 bases aligning to TRBD1. The CDR3 consists of 18 residues. After removal of 8 bases from V and 6 bases from J, the junction contained 22 bases not matched to a gene. CDR1 and CDR2 from the germline V gene are SGHAT and FQNNGV. For the CDR3, the DNA is TGTGCCAGCTTCTCCCTAATCAGGGGGCCTATATCCGCGGATACGCAGTATTTT. Residues: CASFSLIRGPISADTQYF.

The chain links TRBV2 to TRBJ2-7; no clear D. Trimming pared 4 bases from V and 4 bases from J, leaving 11 bases between. CDR3 length: 13 residues. Germline V gene lookup returns CDR1 SNHLY and CDR2 FYNNEI. CDR3 amino acids: CASSGLEGYEQYV. As DNA, the CDR3 is TGTGCCAGCAGTGGGCTGGAAGGGTACGAGCAGTACGTC.

The rearrangement joins TRBV28 to TRBJ2-5; 7 bases agree with TRBD1. The germline CDR1 and CDR2 sequences are MDHEN and SYDVKM. The ends lost 6 bases at V and 5 bases at J; junction bases unmatched: 3. The CDR3 is made up of 12 amino acids. The CDR3 spells CASSRDSETQYF. The CDR3 DNA sequence: TGTGCCAGCAGCCGGGACAGCGAGACCCAGTACTTC.

This clonotype was picked up one time. The chain is built from TRBV19 and TRBJ2-5, with D possibly TRBD2 on 6 matching bases. Trimming removed 3 bases at V and 2 bases at J, with 10 bases between. Germline V CDR1 and CDR2: LNHDA, SQIVND (reference sequence). The CDR3 is 14 residues long. As DNA, the CDR3 is TGTGCCAGTAGTATCTTCGGGGGACAAGAGACCCAGTACTTC. Its translation is CASSIFGGQETQYF.